This T cell receptor (beta chain) is drawn from a study of identifying expanded T cells in peripheral blood (dated by TCRdb to about 2019). Notes on the research overall: Separate aliquots of the same genomic DNA pool were sequenced to produce technical replicates, and four replicates were compared in pairs. Study-level results and caveats: The binomial model flagged about 1.3 differentially abundant clones between technical replicates, compared with about 16.4 over about two weeks and about 20 over around four weeks. The authors expected biological variance in healthy repertoires might increase further over much longer intervals such as months to years. For all healthy donors, the variance in clone template counts between roughly two-week samples rose significantly as total template count increased. Across all healthy-donor time intervals, the beta-binomial model significantly cut both the number of clones called differentially abundant and the false-positive rate.

Taken from cysteine to phenylalanine, the CDR3 has 16 residues. The read is trimmed to its CDR3 DNA, 48 bases read in frame from base 1. The V end loses 0 bases and the J end loses 8 bases, and a stretch of 17 bases separates them. CDR1 and CDR2 were assigned from the germline V gene as LGHNA and YSLEER. No immune events such as infections were documented for the healthy donors during the collection period. Healthy-donor blood repertoires served as a training cohort to calibrate time-dependent variance in a beta-binomial model of T-cell clone differential abundance. The training cohort comprised approximately 10 healthy donors, 3 female and 7 male. The donors were between about 29 and 64 years old, with an average age of about 45 years. Obtained from a commercial supplier, whole blood was collected from each healthy donor at three time points set two to three weeks apart. For immunosequencing, genomic DNA was extracted from unsorted whole blood.

The immunoSEQ Assay, which uses bias-controlled multiplex PCR amplification of genomic DNA, was used to profile TCRbeta CDR3 regions. On the authors' methods: The absolute abundance of each unique TCRbeta CDR3 region was quantified after sequences were collapsed and filtered. Differential abundance was tested with two models: a binomial (Fisher-equivalent) model and a beta-binomial model that adds time-dependent variance fitted from healthy donors. Clones with fewer than 5 combined templates were removed, and a clone was called differentially abundant if the clone's Benjamini-Hochberg FDR was below 0.01. Using the form v = (b*log(k)+a)^2, the beta-binomial variance was modeled as a function of the total template count across the two samples. Sourced from immuneACCESS, this table was stored by TCRdb with only in-frame sequences that have V and J called. A share of the clones is absent; for the studies checked, an unresolved V gene accounts for under half, and the remainder has no known explanation. For V, J and clone size, that table is used; D and trimming come from the DNA. This sample comprises more than 80,000 clones, approximately 90% of them detected only once. The ten most abundant clones make up roughly 4% of the sample.

As regards this clone: This receptor's antigen is unknown. Base qualities are not recorded, but no much larger clone differs from it by a single base.

The sample was blood. This receptor was obtained from a person aged 18-70 years in good health. The sequence joins TRBV4-3 to TRBJ2-1, with the D gene not confidently named. The bases read TGCGCCAGCAGCCAAGATAGGACGTTCAGTGGCGATGAGCAGTTCTTC. Its protein is CASSQDRTFSGDEQFF.